The 6 T cell receptor beta chains below were found in one sample sequenced in a study of blood T cells in healthy people across ages. A second PCR, run for roughly 6 to 11 cycles, used a sample-barcoded 5' primer plus a J-beta primer mix. TCRdb fed the 5' RACE reads into MiXCR, producing one record per CDR3 protein. The data contain 650,000 to 1,000,000 distinct CDR3 sequences, about 34% of them singletons. Material for sequencing was blood. These receptors came from a man aged 18 to 30 in good health.

In its sample, this clonotype was seen many times. The chain uses TRBV29-1 and TRBJ2-1; the D is unclear. CDR1 and CDR2 from the germline V gene are SQVTM and ANQGSEA. Trimming removed 1 base from V and 6 bases from J, with 10 bases in between. This CDR3 region has 13 residues. CDR3 coding DNA: TGCAGCGTTGAAGGGGCAAAACCCAATGAGCAGTTCTTC. It yields the protein CSVEGAKPNEQFF.

Worth noting for this clonotype: The junction differs from germline at one of its ends, possibly a read error. CDR3 coding DNA: TGTGCCAGTAGTATCGGGACAGAACAAGAGACCCAGCACTTC. Amino acid sequence: CASSIGTEQETQHF. This sequence joins TRBV19 and TRBJ2-5, with 7 bases aligning to TRBD1. Germline V lookup: CDR1 LNHDA, CDR2 SQIVND (reference sequence). This CDR3 has 14 amino acids.

This clonotype was seen a handful of times. This chain connects TRBV29-1 to TRBJ1-2; D is uncertain. The CDR3 runs 13 residues. The V end was cut by 7 bases, the J end by 3 bases, with 15 bases between. Germline CDR1 reads SQVTM; CDR2 reads ANQGSEA. The CDR3 coding sequence is TGCAGCGCCACGGACTGGGCGGACTATGGCTACACCTTC. Its protein product is CSATDWADYGYTF.

This chain uses TRBV6-2 or TRBV6-3 with TRBJ2-7; the match to TRBD2 covers 8 bases. This CDR3 is built from 14 residues. CDR1 is MNHEY and CDR2 is SVGEGT in the germline V gene. The J segment lost 2 bases and the V segment lost 8 bases, leaving 8 bases of the junction unmatched. The CDR3 protein is CASGLSSGTYEQYF. The CDR3 nucleotides are TGTGCCAGCGGGTTGAGTAGCGGGACCTACGAGCAGTACTTC.

This clonotype was detected ten times or more. The CDR3 loop reads CSVVPGGADTQYF. The CDR3 nucleotides read TGCAGCGTTGTTCCAGGGGGCGCAGATACGCAGTATTTT. The gene calls are TRBV29-1 and TRBJ2-3; 8 bases agree with TRBD1. Per germline, CDR1 SQVTM and CDR2 ANQGSEA. CDR3 length: 13 amino acids. V was clipped by 4 bases and J by 4 bases; unmatched bases: 4.

The rearrangement links TRBV10-3 to TRBJ1-3; D gene uncertain. CDR3 length equals 12 residues. Germline CDR1 and CDR2: ENHRY and SYGVKD. The V and J ends lost 8 bases and 0 bases respectively, with 5 bases between them. The chain's CDR3 is CAIGSSGNTIYF. CDR3 DNA sequence: TGTGCCATCGGTAGCTCTGGAAACACCATATATTTT.